Included here is one T cell receptor (beta chain) sequence, with context. The target antigen is unknown. The assay was run at deep level. Across several immunoSEQ plates, the genomic DNA of each subset was split evenly. In the study's own analysis: ImmunoSEQ sequences covered only the junction and lacked quality scores; filtering therefore differed. TCRdb's table, derived via immunoSEQ multiplex PCR, lists solely in-frame clones and lacks some. V and J calls and clone size are those listed in that table; D and trimming were worked out from the DNA. The sample lists millions of clones; around 96% were seen once. The data originate from a study of shared clonotypes between healthy human individuals. Study-level results: Unshared clonotypes carried lower generation probabilities than those common to all four donors.

CDR3 length: 15 residues. The germline gives CDR1 LNHDA, CDR2 SQIVND (reference sequence). V lost 0 bases and J lost 5; bases outside the gene matches: 5. Naive CD8 populations comprised CD45RO-negative cells positively selected for CCR7, excluding terminally differentiated effector memory CD45RA+ cells. Sample: naive CD8+ T cells sorted from blood. The gene calls are TRBV19 and TRBJ1-2; 8 positions match TRBD1. This sequence originates from a young man in good health. The CDR3 protein is CASSIDPGQGYGYTF. Written as DNA, the CDR3 is TGTGCCAGTAGTATAGATCCTGGACAGGGATATGGCTACACCTTC.